Below are 16 T cell receptor beta chains sequenced from a single sample in a study of T cells in Graves' hyperthyroidism and ophthalmopathy. The CDR3 regions of TCR beta were amplified from RNA transcripts. The HTBI set primed first-round TCR CDR3 RT-PCR. TCRdb reprocessed the multiplex PCR reads via MiXCR and lists one record per CDR3 protein. The top ten clones hold under 15% of a sample with 410,000 or so distinct CDR3 sequences, approximately 14% of them seen once. Sequenced sample: blood. The receptors come from a man aged 18 to 30 with Graves' ophthalmopathy.

The chain employs TRBV6-1 and TRBJ2-7; 9 bases are shared with TRBD2. Germline CDR1 reads MNHNS; CDR2 reads SASEGT. With 11 bases clipped from V and 5 bases from J, the junction kept 4 bases outside the gene matches. This CDR3 has 11 residues. The CDR3 DNA sequence: TGTGCCTCGCGGGGGGGTAACGAGCAGTACTTC. It specifies CASRGGNEQYF.

The chain carries TRBV5-1 and TRBJ2-5; D possibly corresponds to TRBD1 (5 bases). Germline V gives CDR1 SGHRS, CDR2 YFSETQ. This CDR3 spans 15 amino acids. V was trimmed by 5 bases and J by 1 base, leaving 15 bases between them. CDR3 in DNA: TGCGCCAGCAGTACTGGCAGGGTGGTCCAAGAGACCCAGTACTTC. Protein: CASSTGRVVQETQYF.

The genes are TRBV4-1 and TRBJ1-4; unclear D gene. Trimming removed 0 bases at V and 8 bases at J, with 19 bases between. CDR3 size: 17 residues. Per germline, CDR1 MGHRA and CDR2 YSYEKL. The CDR3 region has the DNA TGCGCCAGCAGCCAAGATCTCGCTCCAGCCGCCGAGGAAAAACTGTTTTTT. This sequence encodes CASSQDLAPAAEEKLFF.

The table lists this clonotype with many counts. CDR3: CASRINRDRGSYEQYF. The CDR3 nucleotides are TGTGCCAGCAGGATTAACCGGGACAGGGGCTCCTACGAGCAGTACTTC. The gene calls are TRBV28 and TRBJ2-7; 10 nucleotides align to TRBD1. This CDR3 is 16 amino acids long. Germline trimming cut 6 bases from V and 0 bases from J; bases unmatched to any gene: 8. Germline assignment: CDR1 MDHEN and CDR2 SYDVKM.

This clonotype was counted a few times. A clone one base away is much larger, so this may be a read error. The CDR3 protein is CASSPDQGTDTQYF. CDR3 coding DNA: TGTGCCAGCAGCCCAGACCAGGGGACAGATACGCAGTATTTT. This chain joins TRBV13 and TRBJ2-3, with D possibly being TRBD1 (6 bases). CDR1 is PRHDT, CDR2 FYEKMQ, per germline (reference sequence). V lost 5 bases and J lost 3, with 12 bases in between. The CDR3 contains 14 residues.

This clonotype has ten or more counts. J is TRBJ2-2 and V is TRBV11-2; D remains unclear. The CDR3 is made up of 14 amino acids. Per germline, CDR1 SGHAT and CDR2 FQNNGV. V was pared by 3 bases and J by 3 bases, with 8 bases between. The CDR3 DNA is TGTGCCAGCAGCTTGGACCTATACACCGGGGAGCTGTTTTTT. This translates into CASSLDLYTGELFF.

This clonotype has a count of ten or more. V usage is TRBV5-6 and J usage is TRBJ2-3; D unresolved. CDR1 SGHDT and CDR2 YYEEEE come from the germline V gene. The CDR3 has 11 residues. The V end was cut by 4 bases, the J end by 10 bases, with 10 bases between. CDR3 nucleotides: TGTGCCAGCAGCGATGGTCCCGCGCAGTATTTT. It translates to CASSDGPAQYF.

This clonotype came up many times. This chain uses TRBV18 with TRBJ1-4; D unresolved. This CDR3 comprises 15 residues. Trimming took off 4 bases at V and 0 bases at J, with 9 bases between the two ends. Looked up from germline, CDR1 is KGHSH and CDR2 is LQKENI. CDR3 loop: CASSRSTATNEKLFF. CDR3 bases: TGTGCCAGCTCACGAAGCACTGCAACTAATGAAAAACTGTTTTTT. Full variable domain (remainder filled in from reference TRBV18 and TRBJ1-4): NAGVMQNPRHLVRRRGQEARLRCSPMKGHSHVYWYRQLPEEGLKFMVYLQKENIIDESGMPKERFSAEFPKEGPSILRIQQVVRGDSAAYFCASSRSTATNEKLFFGSGTQLSVL.

The chain couples TRBV9 to TRBJ2-3, with 8 bases fitting TRBD2. With 0 bases clipped from V and 0 bases from J, the junction kept 6 bases outside the gene matches. Germline V CDR1 and CDR2: SGDLS, YYNGEE. This CDR3 region has 17 residues. CDR3 coding DNA: TGTGCCAGCAGCGTAGCGGGGGGGCCCACTAGCACAGATACGCAGTATTTT. This sequence encodes CASSVAGGPTSTDTQYF.

This clonotype was found many times. The chain carries TRBV10-1 and TRBJ2-7; TRBD2 matches 11 bases. The germline V gene has CDR1 WNHNN and CDR2 SYGVQD (reference sequence). The V segment lost 8 bases and the J segment 2 bases; nucleotides outside the gene matches: 2. The length of the CDR3 is 13 residues. Here the CDR3 DNA reads TGCGCCAGCCAACTAGCGGGGGCCTACGAGCAGTACTTC. Translation gives CASQLAGAYEQYF.

Ten or more counts support this clonotype. The V call is TRBV29-1, the J call TRBJ2-7, with D perhaps TRBD1 or TRBD2 (5 bases each). CDR1 is SQVTM, CDR2 ANQGSEA, per germline. V lost 5 bases to trimming and J lost 3 bases, with 11 bases between them. The CDR3 consists of 12 residues. The DNA for the CDR3 is TGCAGCGTTCGGGACCACCACTACGAGCAGTACTTC. Residues: CSVRDHHYEQYF.

Ten or more counts support this clonotype. Written as DNA, the CDR3 is TGTGCCAGCAGCTTACCGGGGACAGATACGCAGTATTTT. It encodes CASSLPGTDTQYF. The rearrangement uses TRBV7-8 and TRBJ2-3; a possible D gene is TRBD2 (5 bases). The CDR3 length is 13 residues. Germline V gene sequence: CDR1 SGHVS, CDR2 FQNEAQ. With 2 bases removed from V and 3 bases from J, the gap between germline ends came to 6 bases.

Concerning this clonotype: A clone one base away is much larger, so this may be a read error. The CDR3 protein is CASSFTPGIYEQFF. The CDR3 nucleotides read TGTGCCAGCAGCTTTACCCCCGGGATTTACGAGCAGTTCTTC. The chain joins TRBV7-2 to TRBJ2-7, with a tentative D call TRBD2 (5 bases). TRBJ2-1 explains the end of the DNA better; the J call may be wrong. Germline CDR1 reads SGHTA; CDR2 reads FQGNSA. The CDR3 totals 14 residues.

This clonotype was detected many times. This chain connects TRBV6-5 to TRBJ2-3; 9 nucleotides match TRBD2. The V gene's germline CDR1 is MNHEY and CDR2 SVGAGI. The CDR3 spans 16 residues. V was pared by 0 bases and J by 4 bases, with 5 bases of the junction left unmatched. The CDR3 sequence: CASSYSRAGGPDTQYF. DNA of the CDR3: TGTGCCAGCAGTTACTCGAGAGCGGGGGGCCCAGATACGCAGTATTTT.

This clonotype was counted many times. The chain uses TRBV11-2 and TRBJ1-1, with a tentative D call TRBD1 (5 bases). CDR3 length equals 13 residues. Trimming left V 2 bases short and J 4 bases short, with 8 bases between. Germline V gene lookup returns CDR1 SGHAT and CDR2 FQNNGV. The CDR3 here is CASSLWGGTEAFF. CDR3 nucleotides: TGTGCCAGCAGCTTATGGGGGGGCACTGAAGCTTTCTTT.

This clonotype was found many times. The chain combines TRBV30 with TRBJ2-2, with D possibly being TRBD2 (5 bases). Trimming cost V 0 bases and J 7 bases, with 12 bases left between them. CDR3 length: 14 amino acids. Per germline, CDR1 GTSNPN and CDR2 SVGIG (reference sequence). The CDR3 coding sequence is TGTGCCTGGAGTGTCCTGGACGGACTCGGGGAGCTGTTTTTT. Protein product: CAWSVLDGLGELFF.